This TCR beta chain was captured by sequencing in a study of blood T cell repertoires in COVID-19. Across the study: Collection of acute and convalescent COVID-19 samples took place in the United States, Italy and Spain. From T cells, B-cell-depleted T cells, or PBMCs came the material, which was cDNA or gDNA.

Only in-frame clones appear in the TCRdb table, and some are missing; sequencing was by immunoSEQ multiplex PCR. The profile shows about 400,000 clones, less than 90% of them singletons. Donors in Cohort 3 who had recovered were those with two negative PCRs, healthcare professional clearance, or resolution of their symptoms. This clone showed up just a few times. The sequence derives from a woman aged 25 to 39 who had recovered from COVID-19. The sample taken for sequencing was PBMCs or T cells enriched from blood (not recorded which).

This CDR3 reads CASSPSTRSGGFSDTQYF. Written as DNA, the CDR3 is TGTGCCAGCAGCCCTTCGACCCGTTCAGGGGGCTTTTCAGATACGCAGTATTTT. This rearrangement joins TRBV9 to TRBJ2-3; 8 positions match TRBD1. CDR1 is SGDLS and CDR2 is YYNGEE in the germline V gene. This CDR3 comprises 18 residues. V was pared by 4 bases and J by 4 bases, with 17 bases of the junction left unmatched.